The rows below give T cell receptor beta chains drawn from one sample of a study of tumor and adjacent non-tumor tissue in lung cancer. TCRdb independently ran MiXCR on the multiplex PCR reads; one entry per CDR3 protein. The data contain 89,000 or so distinct CDR3 sequences, approximately 57% of them seen just once; the ten biggest clones take up roughly 15%. Material: lung tumor tissue. These receptor sequences come from a man aged 70 or older with non-small cell lung cancer. Both conserved end residues are part of each CDR3. A D gene is named only where the DNA matches it firmly. Size tells how often a clone was seen (once, few, many) or the class of an expanded clone, and some rows leave it out.

j_call d_call clone_size v_call cdr3_nt cdr3_aa
TRBJ2-5 TRBD2 many TRBV5-4 TGTGCCAGCAGCAGCGGGACTGACTTACAAGAGACCCAGTACTTC CASSSGTDLQETQYF
TRBJ1-5 TRBD1 many TRBV12-3/TRBV12-4 TGTGCCAGCAGTTTAGCGGGACAGGACCCACCTTACGGGGAGCCCCAGCATTTT CASSLAGQDPPYGEPQHF
TRBJ2-2 . . TRBV7-9 TGTGCCAGCAGCCTCGGGACCCTCATTATAAGGGAGCTGTTTTTT CASSLGTLIIRELFF
TRBJ2-7 . many TRBV29-1 TGCAGCGTTGTAGGGGTCGCGGGTTACGAGCAGTACTTC CSVVGVAGYEQYF
TRBJ2-3 . . TRBV10-2 TGCGCCAGCAGCGTCAGCGCAGATACGCAGTATTTT CASSVSADTQYF
TRBJ2-1 . many TRBV11-3 TGCGCCAGCAGCTTAGATGGGACGAACGATGAGCAGTTCTTC CASSLDGTNDEQFF
TRBJ2-5 . many TRBV29-1 TGCAGCGTTGCCAGGGCCATTCAAGAGACCCAGTACTTC CSVARAIQETQYF
TRBJ1-2 TRBD1 many TRBV29-1 TGCAGCGTCAACCGGGACAGCCAAAAGTACACCTTC CSVNRDSQKYTF
TRBJ1-4 . many TRBV12-3/TRBV12-4 TGTGCCAGCACCCGGACGGACCGTAATGAAAAACTGTTTTTT CASTRTDRNEKLFF
TRBJ2-1 . . TRBV11-1 TGTGCCAGCAGCCTGACGGAACGGTTAAATGAGCACTTCTTC CASSLTERLNEHFF
TRBJ1-5 . . TRBV28 TGTGCCAGCAGCGGTGGGGCAGGAAATCAGCCCCGGCATTTT CASSGGAGNQPRHF
TRBJ1-6 . once TRBV11-2 TGTGCCAGCGCCGTGGCCGACGCCCATTCACCCATCCACTTT CASAVADAHSPIHF
TRBJ2-2 TRBD2 . TRBV12-3/TRBV12-4 TGTGCCAGCAGGTCTAGCGGGAGGCCCACGGCCGGGGAGTTGTTTTTT CASRSSGRPTAGELFF
TRBJ1-1 . many TRBV29-1 TGCAGCGCAGAGGGGAGGAACACTGAAGCTTTCTTT CSAEGRNTEAFF
TRBJ2-5 TRBD2 . TRBV10-2 TGTGACAGCACGCTTGGTAGCGGGGGTGCCGAGACCCAGTACTTC CDSTLGSGGAETQYF
TRBJ2-1 . . TRBV4-2 TGTGCCAGCGGCCTCTTCGCCAGCGGGTATTACAATGAGCAGTTCTTC CASGLFASGYYNEQFF
TRBJ2-7 . . TRBV6-5 TGTGCCAGCAGTTACAACTGGGGCTCCTACGAGCAGTACTTC CASSYNWGSYEQYF
TRBJ1-6 . . TRBV5-1 TGCGCCAGCAGCACCTCCGGGACCGCGAGCTCCTATAATTCACCCCTCCACTTT CASSTSGTASSYNSPLHF
TRBJ1-5 . . TRBV7-3 TGTGCCAGCAGCTACCGGGAGGCAGATAAGCAGCATTTT CASSYREADKQHF
TRBJ1-6 . . TRBV6-2/TRBV6-3 TGTGCCAGCGGAGGTTCGGGCTCCTATAATCCACCCCTCCACTTT CASGGSGSYNPPLHF
TRBJ2-1 . . TRBV10-3 TGTGCCATCAGCCTACGCAATGAGCAATCCTTC CAISLRNEQSF
TRBJ1-2 . . TRBV5-6 TGTGCCAGCACCTTGGGCTCGGCTCAGTCCCGGGGCACCTTC CASTLGSAQSRGTF
TRBJ2-5 . . TRBV20-1 TGCAGCGCTAGTAGGGGACCGAGGACCCAGTACTTC CSASRGPRTQYF
TRBJ1-2 . . TRBV11-2 TGTGCCAGCAGCTTTAGAGGCCACAGAGCGGATGGCGACACCTTC CASSFRGHRADGDTF
TRBJ2-1 . . TRBV9 TGTGCCAACGGAATGGCCCGTGACCACAATCAGCAGTTCTTC CANGMARDHNQQFF
TRBJ2-1 . once TRBV29-1 TGCGGCGTTCTTACCGACAGCTTCTACAATGAACAGTTCTTC CGVLTDSFYNEQFF
TRBJ2-3 TRBD2 . TRBV4-2 TGTGCCAGCGGCCAAGGCCGGGGGGGAGGCACAGATACGCAGTATTTT CASGQGRGGGTDTQYF
TRBJ2-6 . . TRBV5-4 TGTGCCATCAGCTTGGTGACGGGCCCAACTGGGGCCAACGTCCTGACTTTC CAISLVTGPTGANVLTF